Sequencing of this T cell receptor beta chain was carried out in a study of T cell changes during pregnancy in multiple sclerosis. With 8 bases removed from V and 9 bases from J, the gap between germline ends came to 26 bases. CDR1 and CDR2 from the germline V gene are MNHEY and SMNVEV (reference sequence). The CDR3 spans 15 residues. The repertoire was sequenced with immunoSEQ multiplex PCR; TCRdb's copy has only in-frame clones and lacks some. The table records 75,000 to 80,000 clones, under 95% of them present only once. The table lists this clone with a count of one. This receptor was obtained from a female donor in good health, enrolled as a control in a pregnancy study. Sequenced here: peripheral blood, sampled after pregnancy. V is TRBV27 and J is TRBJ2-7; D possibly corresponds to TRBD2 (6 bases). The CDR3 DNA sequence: TGTGCCAGCCACGATAGCCAAGGAGCGGGTGGTGGGCAGTACTTC. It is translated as CASHDSQGAGGGQYF.